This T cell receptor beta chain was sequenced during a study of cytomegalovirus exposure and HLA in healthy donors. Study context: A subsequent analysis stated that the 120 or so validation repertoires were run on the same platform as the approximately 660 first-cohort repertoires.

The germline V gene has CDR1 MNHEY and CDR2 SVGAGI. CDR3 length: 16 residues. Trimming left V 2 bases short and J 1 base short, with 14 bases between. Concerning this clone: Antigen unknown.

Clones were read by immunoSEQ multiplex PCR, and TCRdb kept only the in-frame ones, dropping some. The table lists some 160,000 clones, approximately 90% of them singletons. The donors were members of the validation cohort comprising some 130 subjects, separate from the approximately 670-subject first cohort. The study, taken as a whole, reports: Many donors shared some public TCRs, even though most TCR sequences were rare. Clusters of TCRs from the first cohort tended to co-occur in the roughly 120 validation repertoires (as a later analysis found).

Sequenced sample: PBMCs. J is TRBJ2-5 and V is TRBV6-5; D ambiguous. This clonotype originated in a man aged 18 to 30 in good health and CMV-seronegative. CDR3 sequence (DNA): TGTGCCAGCAGTTACCTCACCCCTGGCAGCCAAGAGACCCAGTACTTC. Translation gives CASSYLTPGSQETQYF.